The 9 T cell receptor beta chains in this list originate from one sample, sequenced in a study of blood T cell repertoires in COVID-19 (dated by TCRdb to about 2020). Library generation was performed with the immunoSEQ multiplex PCR assay. As stored in TCRdb, this immuneACCESS dataset retains in-frame rearrangements with V and J assigned. A fraction of the clones does not appear; measured against another copy, unresolved V genes explain less than half of the discrepancy, and the remainder lacks a known reason. The sample has 87,000 or so clones on record, about 92% of them singletons. The ten biggest clones cover over 5% of the sample. Sequenced material: peripheral blood. These receptors originate from a man between 18 and 35 years old with COVID-19, enrolled during active disease.

This clone was observed once. This chain connects TRBV11-2 to TRBJ2-2; D ambiguous. Germline V gene lookup returns CDR1 SGHAT and CDR2 FQNNGV. CDR3 length equals 14 residues. Deletions cut 4 bases from V and 5 bases from J, with 11 bases between. CDR3 sequence (DNA): TGTGCCAGCAGCTCTGAACTGAAAACCGGGGAGCTGTTTTTT. It translates to CASSSELKTGELFF.

This clone has just a few counts. The rearrangement uses TRBV5-1 and TRBJ2-1; 15 bases match TRBD2. This CDR3 is 17 amino acids long. V was clipped by 4 bases and J by 3 bases; unmatched bases: 5. Germline V gene lookup returns CDR1 SGHRS and CDR2 YFSETQ. The CDR3 reads CASSGGLAGGNYNEQFF. The CDR3 DNA reads as TGCGCCAGCAGCGGAGGACTAGCGGGAGGGAACTACAATGAGCAGTTCTTC.

In this sample, this clone turned up once. This chain uses TRBV14 with TRBJ1-2; D is unclear. The CDR3 contains 15 residues. In germline, CDR1 is SGHDN, CDR2 FVKESK. V was trimmed by 0 bases and J by 4 bases, leaving 12 bases between them. The CDR3 nucleotides are TGTGCCAGCAGCCAAGATCCGGCTCGGAGCTATGGCTACACCTTC. It yields the protein CASSQDPARSYGYTF.

This chain uses TRBV11-3 with TRBJ2-5; 15 bases map to TRBD2. Germline V lookup: CDR1 SGHNT, CDR2 YENEEA. The CDR3 totals 15 residues. Trimming cost V 6 bases and J 5 bases; bases outside gene matches: 4. The CDR3 bases are TGTGCCAGCAGTTCCGGGACTAGCGGGAGGGAGACCCAGTACTTC. As protein: CASSSGTSGRETQYF.

This chain uses TRBV30 with TRBJ2-7; the match to TRBD2 covers 8 bases. Germline V gene lookup returns CDR1 GTSNPN and CDR2 SVGIG (reference sequence). V shed 5 bases and J 3 bases; nucleotides not matched to a gene: 6. CDR3 length equals 13 residues. The CDR3 nucleotides are TGTGCCTGGGGGCGGGGGGCTAACTACGAGCAGTACTTC. Translated: CAWGRGANYEQYF.

The chain carries TRBV7-7 and TRBJ2-3; TRBD1 agrees at 7 bases. CDR1 is SSHAT, CDR2 FNYEAQ, per germline (reference sequence). CDR3 length: 15 amino acids. With V trimmed by 2 bases and J by 6 bases, 8 bases remained unmatched. CDR3 in amino acids: CASSLLGGASDTQYF. CDR3 DNA: TGTGCCAGCAGCTTACTAGGGGGCGCTTCGGATACGCAGTATTTT. Supplemented by reference TRBV7-7 and TRBJ2-3, the full variable domain reads GAGVSQSPRYKVTKRGQDVTLRCDPISSHATLYWYQQALGQGPEFLTYFNYEAQPDKSGLPSDRFSAERPEGSISTLTIQRTEQRDSAMYRCASSLLGGASDTQYFGPGTRLTVL.

This chain links TRBV28 with TRBJ2-3; TRBD2 matches at 7 bases. The CDR3 has 16 residues. With V trimmed by 5 bases and J by 4 bases, 12 bases remained unmatched. The V gene's germline CDR1 is MDHEN and CDR2 SYDVKM. DNA of the CDR3: TGTGCCAGCAGTCCCCTTAGGGGAGGGGAGCCAGATACGCAGTATTTT. Translation gives CASSPLRGGEPDTQYF.

V and J are TRBV27 and TRBJ2-2; D possibly corresponds to TRBD2 (6 bases). The V gene lost 7 bases and the J gene lost 6 bases, with 12 bases spanning the gap. Germline-derived CDR1 and CDR2 are MNHEY and SMNVEV (reference sequence). The CDR3 runs 13 residues. CDR3 DNA sequence: TGTGCCAGCACCTCGGGAGAGGCCGGGGAGCTGTTTTTT. Translated: CASTSGEAGELFF.

The table lists this clone with a count of one. The rearrangement links TRBV11-3 to TRBJ2-5, with 10 bases matching TRBD1. CDR1 and CDR2 (germline): SGHNT, YENEEA. V trimming: 5 bases; J trimming: 4 bases; junction bases outside the gene matches: 7. The CDR3 length is 15 residues. CDR3 residues: CASSAGQGIRETQYF. Here the CDR3 DNA reads TGTGCCAGCAGCGCGGGACAGGGGATTCGAGAGACCCAGTACTTC.